This T cell receptor (beta chain) is drawn from a study of response to subunit inactivated influenza vaccine. Points from the study as a whole: Each seasonal flu vaccination may recruit only limited new T cells, authors suggested.

The CDR3 loop spans 15 amino acids. After removal of 0 bases from V and 8 bases from J, the junction contained 6 bases not matched to a gene. Looked up from germline, CDR1 is LGHNA and CDR2 is YNFKEQ. As concerns this clonotype: Its cognate antigen is unknown.

Via MiXCR, TCRdb re-called the RT-PCR reads, giving one row per CDR3 protein. Altogether about 520,000 distinct CDR3 sequences are present, approximately 10% being singletons, with the ten largest covering about an eighth. The chain carries TRBV4-2 and TRBJ1-1; 10 positions agree with TRBD1. This sequence originates from a man in his forties or fifties who received an inactivated influenza vaccine. Material: PBMCs from blood, obtained roughly 48 days after vaccination. The CDR3 loop is CASSQDGTGVSEAFF. CDR3 in DNA: TGTGCCAGCAGCCAAGATGGGACAGGGGTTTCCGAAGCTTTCTTT.